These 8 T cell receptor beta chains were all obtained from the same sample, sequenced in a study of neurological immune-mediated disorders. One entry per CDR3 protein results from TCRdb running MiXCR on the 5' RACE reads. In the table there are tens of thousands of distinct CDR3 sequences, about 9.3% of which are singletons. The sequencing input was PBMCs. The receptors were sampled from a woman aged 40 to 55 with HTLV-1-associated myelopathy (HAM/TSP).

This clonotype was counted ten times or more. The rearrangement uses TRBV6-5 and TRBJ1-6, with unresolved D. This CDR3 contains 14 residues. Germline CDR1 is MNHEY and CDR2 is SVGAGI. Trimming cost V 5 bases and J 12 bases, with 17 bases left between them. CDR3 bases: TGTGCCAGCAGTAACAGCGTCGGTCTCGTACCCCTCCACTTT. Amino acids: CASSNSVGLVPLHF.

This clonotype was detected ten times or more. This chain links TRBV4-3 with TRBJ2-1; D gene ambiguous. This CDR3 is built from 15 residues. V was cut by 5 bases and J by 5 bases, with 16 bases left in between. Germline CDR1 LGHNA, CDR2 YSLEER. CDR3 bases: TGCGCCAGCAGCGTCTTACGCCCCCTGAACAATGAGCAGTTCTTC. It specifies CASSVLRPLNNEQFF.

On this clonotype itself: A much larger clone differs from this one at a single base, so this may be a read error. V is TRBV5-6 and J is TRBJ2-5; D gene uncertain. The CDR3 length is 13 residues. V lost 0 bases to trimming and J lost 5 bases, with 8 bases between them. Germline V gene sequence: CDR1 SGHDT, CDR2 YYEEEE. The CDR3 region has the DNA TGTGCCAGCAGCTTGGAGTGGTCTGAGACCCAGTACTTC. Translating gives CASSLEWSETQYF.

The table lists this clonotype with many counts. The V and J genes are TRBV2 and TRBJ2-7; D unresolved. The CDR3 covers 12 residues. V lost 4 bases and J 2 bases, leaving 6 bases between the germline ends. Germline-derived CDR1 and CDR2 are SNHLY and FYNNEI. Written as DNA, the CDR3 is TGTGCCAGCAGTGTTGCCACCTACGAGCAGTACTTC. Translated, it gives CASSVATYEQYF.

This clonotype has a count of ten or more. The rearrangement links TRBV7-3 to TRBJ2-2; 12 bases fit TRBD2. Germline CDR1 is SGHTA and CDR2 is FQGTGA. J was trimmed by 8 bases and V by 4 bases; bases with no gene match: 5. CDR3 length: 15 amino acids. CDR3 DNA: TGTGCCAGCAGCTCCCTAGCGGGGGGGGCGGGGGAGCTGTTTTTT. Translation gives CASSSLAGGAGELFF.

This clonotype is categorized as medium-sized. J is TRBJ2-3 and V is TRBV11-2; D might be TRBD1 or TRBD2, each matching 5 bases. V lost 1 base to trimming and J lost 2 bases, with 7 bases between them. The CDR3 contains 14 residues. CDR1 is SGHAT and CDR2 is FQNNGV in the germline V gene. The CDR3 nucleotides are TGTGCCAGCAGCTTAGTCGGGACCACAGATACGCAGTATTTT. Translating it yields CASSLVGTTDTQYF.

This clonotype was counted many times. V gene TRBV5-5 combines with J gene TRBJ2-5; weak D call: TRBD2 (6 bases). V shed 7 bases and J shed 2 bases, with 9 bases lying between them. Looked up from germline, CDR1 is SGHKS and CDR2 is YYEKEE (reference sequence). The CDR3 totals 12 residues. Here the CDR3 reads CASGGLQETQYF. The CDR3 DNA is TGTGCCAGCGGGGGACTTCAAGAGACCCAGTACTTC.

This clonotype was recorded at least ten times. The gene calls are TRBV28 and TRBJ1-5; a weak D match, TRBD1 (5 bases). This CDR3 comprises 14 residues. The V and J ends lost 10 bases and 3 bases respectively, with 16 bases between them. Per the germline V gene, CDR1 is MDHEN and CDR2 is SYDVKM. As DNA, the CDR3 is TGTGCCATCTGGGCCGGGGCCTCCAATCAGCCCCAGCATTTT. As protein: CAIWAGASNQPQHF.